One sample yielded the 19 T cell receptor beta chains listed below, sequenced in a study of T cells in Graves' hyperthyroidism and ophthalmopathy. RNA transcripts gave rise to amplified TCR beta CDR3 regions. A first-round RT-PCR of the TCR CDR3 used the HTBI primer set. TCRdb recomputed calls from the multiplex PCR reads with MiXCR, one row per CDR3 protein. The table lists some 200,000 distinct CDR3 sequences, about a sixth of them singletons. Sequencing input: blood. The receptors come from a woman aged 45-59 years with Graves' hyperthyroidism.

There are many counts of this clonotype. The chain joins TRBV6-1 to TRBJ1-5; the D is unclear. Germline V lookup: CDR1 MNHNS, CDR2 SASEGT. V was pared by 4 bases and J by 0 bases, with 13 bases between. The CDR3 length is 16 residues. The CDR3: CASSAAGGYSNQPQHF. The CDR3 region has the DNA TGTGCCAGCAGTGCGGCTGGCGGATATAGCAATCAGCCCCAGCATTTT.

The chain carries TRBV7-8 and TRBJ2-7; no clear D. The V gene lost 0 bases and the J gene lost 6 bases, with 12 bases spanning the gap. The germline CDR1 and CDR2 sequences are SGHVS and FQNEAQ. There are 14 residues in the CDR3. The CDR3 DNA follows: TGTGCCAGCAGCTTAGCGGCTGTCGGTTCCGAGCAGTACTTC. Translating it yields CASSLAAVGSEQYF. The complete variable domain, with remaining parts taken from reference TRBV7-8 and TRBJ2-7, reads GAGVSQSPRYKVAKRGQDVALRCDPISGHVSLFWYQQALGQGPEFLTYFQNEAQLDKSGLPSDRFFAERPEGSVSTLKIQRTQQEDSAVYLCASSLAAVGSEQYFGPGTRLTVT.

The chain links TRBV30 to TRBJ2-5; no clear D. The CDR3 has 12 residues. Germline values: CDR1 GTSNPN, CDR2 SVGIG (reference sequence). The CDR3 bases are TGTGCTTGCACCTGGTACCAAGAGACCCAGTACTTC. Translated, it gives CACTWYQETQYF. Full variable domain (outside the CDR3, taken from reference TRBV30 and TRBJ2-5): SQTIHQWPATLVQPVGSPLSLECTVEGTSNPNLYWYRQAAGRGLQLLFYSVGIGQISSEVPQNLSASRPQDRQFILSSKKLLLSDSGFYLCACTWYQETQYFGPGTRLLVL.

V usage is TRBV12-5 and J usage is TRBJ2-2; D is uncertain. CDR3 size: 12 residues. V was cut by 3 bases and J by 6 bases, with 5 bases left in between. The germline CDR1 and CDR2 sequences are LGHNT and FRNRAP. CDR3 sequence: CASGLRAGELFF. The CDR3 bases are TGTGCTAGTGGTTTAAGGGCCGGGGAGCTGTTTTTT.

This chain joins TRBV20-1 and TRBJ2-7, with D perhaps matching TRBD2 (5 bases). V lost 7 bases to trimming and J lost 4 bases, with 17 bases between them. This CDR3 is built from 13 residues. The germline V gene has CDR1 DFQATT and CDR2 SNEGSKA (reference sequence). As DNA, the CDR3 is TGCAGTGTTAGGGCGGGCCAGATTTACGAGCAGTACTTC. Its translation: CSVRAGQIYEQYF.

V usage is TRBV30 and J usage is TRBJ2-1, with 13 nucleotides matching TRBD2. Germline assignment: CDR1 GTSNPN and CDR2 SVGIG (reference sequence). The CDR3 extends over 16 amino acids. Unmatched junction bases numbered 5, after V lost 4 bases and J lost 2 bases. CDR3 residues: CAWTTSGRSPYNEQFF. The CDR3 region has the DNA TGTGCCTGGACGACTAGCGGGAGGAGTCCCTACAATGAGCAGTTCTTC.

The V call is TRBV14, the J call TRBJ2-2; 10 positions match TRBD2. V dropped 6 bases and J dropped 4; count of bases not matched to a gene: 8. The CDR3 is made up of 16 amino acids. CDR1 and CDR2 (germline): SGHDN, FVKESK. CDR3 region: CASSPPSGRLTGELFF. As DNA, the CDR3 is TGTGCCAGCAGTCCCCCTAGCGGGAGACTCACCGGGGAGCTGTTTTTT.

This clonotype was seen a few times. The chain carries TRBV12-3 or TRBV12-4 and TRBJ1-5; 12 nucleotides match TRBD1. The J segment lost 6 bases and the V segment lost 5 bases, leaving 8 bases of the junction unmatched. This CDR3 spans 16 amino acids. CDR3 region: CASSPGGTGGLQPQHF. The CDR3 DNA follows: TGTGCCAGCAGTCCCGGAGGGACAGGGGGCCTTCAGCCCCAGCATTTT.

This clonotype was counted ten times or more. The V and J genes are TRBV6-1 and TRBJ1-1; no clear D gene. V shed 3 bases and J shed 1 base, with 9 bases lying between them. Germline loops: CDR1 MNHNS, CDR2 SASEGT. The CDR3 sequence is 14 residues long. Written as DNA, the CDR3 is TGTGCCAGCAGTGAGTTCAGGAGGAACACTGAAGCTTTCTTT. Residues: CASSEFRRNTEAFF.

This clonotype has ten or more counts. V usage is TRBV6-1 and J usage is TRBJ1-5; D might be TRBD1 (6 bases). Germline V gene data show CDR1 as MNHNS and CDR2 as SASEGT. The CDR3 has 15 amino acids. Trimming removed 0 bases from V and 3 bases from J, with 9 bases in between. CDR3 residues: CASSEADRSNQPQHF. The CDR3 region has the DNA TGTGCCAGCAGTGAAGCTGACAGGTCCAATCAGCCCCAGCATTTT.

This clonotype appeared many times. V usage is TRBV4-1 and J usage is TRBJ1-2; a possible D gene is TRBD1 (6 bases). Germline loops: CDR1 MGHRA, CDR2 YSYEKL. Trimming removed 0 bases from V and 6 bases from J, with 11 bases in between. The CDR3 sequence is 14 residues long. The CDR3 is CASSQDRDKHGYTF. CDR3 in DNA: TGCGCCAGCAGCCAAGACAGGGACAAGCATGGCTACACCTTC.

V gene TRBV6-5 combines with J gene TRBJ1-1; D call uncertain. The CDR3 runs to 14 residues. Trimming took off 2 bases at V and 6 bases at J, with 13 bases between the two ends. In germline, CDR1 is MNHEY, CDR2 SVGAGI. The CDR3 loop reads CASSYVFGNAEAFF. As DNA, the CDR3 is TGTGCCAGCAGTTACGTTTTTGGTAACGCTGAAGCTTTCTTT.

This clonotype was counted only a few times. CDR3 DNA sequence: TGTGCCAGCAGCCAAGTTGTCGGTCCCTACAATGAGCAGTTCTTC. The encoded protein is CASSQVVGPYNEQFF. J is TRBJ2-1 and V is TRBV14, with D hard to call. The CDR3 runs to 15 residues. Germline loops: CDR1 SGHDN, CDR2 FVKESK. Deletions cut 1 base from V and 2 bases from J, with 9 bases between.

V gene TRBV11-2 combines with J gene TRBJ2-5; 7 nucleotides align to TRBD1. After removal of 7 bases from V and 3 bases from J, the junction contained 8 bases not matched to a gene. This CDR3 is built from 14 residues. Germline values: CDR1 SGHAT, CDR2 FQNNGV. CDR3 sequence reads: CASTRSGTEETQYF. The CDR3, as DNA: TGTGCCAGCACACGATCCGGGACAGAAGAGACCCAGTACTTC.

The CDR3 loop reads CASSSAVAYEQYF. CDR3 DNA sequence: TGTGCCAGCAGCTCAGCGGTCGCCTACGAGCAGTACTTC. The chain joins TRBV27 to TRBJ2-7; maybe TRBD2 (5 bases). The CDR3 extends over 13 amino acids. V dropped 6 bases and J dropped 2 bases, with 11 bases sitting between them. Germline V gives CDR1 MNHEY, CDR2 SMNVEV (reference sequence).

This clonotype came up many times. The CDR3 reads CASSLIQINSPLHF. In DNA, the CDR3 is TGTGCCAGCAGTTTAATACAGATTAATTCACCCCTCCACTTT. V usage is TRBV28 and J usage is TRBJ1-6, with D hard to call. The V and J ends lost 2 bases and 6 bases respectively, with 8 bases between them. The germline V gene encodes CDR1 MDHEN and CDR2 SYDVKM. The CDR3 covers 14 residues.

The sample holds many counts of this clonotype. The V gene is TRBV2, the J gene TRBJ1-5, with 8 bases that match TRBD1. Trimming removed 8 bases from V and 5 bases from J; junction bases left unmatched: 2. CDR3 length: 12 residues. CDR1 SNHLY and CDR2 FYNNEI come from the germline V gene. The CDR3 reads CASDRGDQPQHF. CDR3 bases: TGTGCCAGCGACAGGGGAGATCAGCCCCAGCATTTT.

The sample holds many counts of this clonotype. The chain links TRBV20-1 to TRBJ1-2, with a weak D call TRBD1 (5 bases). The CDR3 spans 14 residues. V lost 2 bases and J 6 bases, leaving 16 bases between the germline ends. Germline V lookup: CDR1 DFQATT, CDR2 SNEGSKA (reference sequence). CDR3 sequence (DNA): TGCAGTGCTAGAAAGTTCCAGGGCAACGATGGCTACACCTTC. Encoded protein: CSARKFQGNDGYTF.

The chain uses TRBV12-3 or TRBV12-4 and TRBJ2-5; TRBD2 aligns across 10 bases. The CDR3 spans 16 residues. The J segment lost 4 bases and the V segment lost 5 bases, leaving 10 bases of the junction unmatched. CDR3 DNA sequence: TGTGCCAGCAGTCCCCTCCTAGCGGGAGAGGGAGAGACCCAGTACTTC. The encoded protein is CASSPLLAGEGETQYF.